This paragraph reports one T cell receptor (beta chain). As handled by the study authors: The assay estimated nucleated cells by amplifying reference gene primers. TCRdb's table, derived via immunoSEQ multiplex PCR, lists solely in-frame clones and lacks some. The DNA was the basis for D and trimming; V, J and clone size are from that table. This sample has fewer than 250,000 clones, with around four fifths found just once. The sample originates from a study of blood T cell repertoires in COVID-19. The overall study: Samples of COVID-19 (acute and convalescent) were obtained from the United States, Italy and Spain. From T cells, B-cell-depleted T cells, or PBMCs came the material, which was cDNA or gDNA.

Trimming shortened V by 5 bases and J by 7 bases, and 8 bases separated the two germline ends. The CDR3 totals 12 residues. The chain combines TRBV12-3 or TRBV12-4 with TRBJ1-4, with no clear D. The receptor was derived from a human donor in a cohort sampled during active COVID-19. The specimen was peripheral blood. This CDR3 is CASSRGTEKLFF. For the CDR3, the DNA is TGTGCCAGCAGTCGGGGTACTGAAAAACTGTTTTTT.